A selection of T cell receptor beta chains follows, all from one sample in a study of shared clonotypes between healthy human individuals. Repertoires were generated with immunoSEQ multiplex PCR, while TCRdb's copy carries only in-frame clones and drops some. The table lists approximately 2.4 million clones, around 95% of them singletons, with roughly 0.13% in the top ten. What was sequenced was naive CD4+ T cells sorted from blood. The receptor set was obtained from a young man in good health. Both conserved end residues are part of each CDR3. Each record gives: J gene, D gene, clone size, V gene, CDR3 DNA, CDR3 protein. A D gene is named only where the DNA matches it firmly. Size is omitted from some rows. Given values are once, few, many or a class for expanded clones.

>TRBJ1-5|-|-|TRBV1
TGCACCAGCAGCCCCTACAGGGTTCAGCCCCAGCATTTT
CTSSPYRVQPQHF
>TRBJ1-5|TRBD1|-|TRBV19
TGTGCCAGTAGTGTTGACAGGGCTCAGCCCCAGCATTTT
CASSVDRAQPQHF
>TRBJ1-5|TRBD1|once|TRBV28
TGTGCCAGCAGTCGTAGGACAGGGTGGGATCAGCCCCAGCATTTT
CASSRRTGWDQPQHF
>TRBJ1-1|-|-|TRBV6-1
TGTGCCAGCACTTCGCCGGGGGGCCAGTACACTGAAGCTTTCTTT
CASTSPGGQYTEAFF
>TRBJ1-6|-|-|TRBV28
TGTGCCAGCGGCCCACATTCACCCCTCCACTTT
CASGPHSPLHF
>TRBJ1-1|-|-|TRBV12-5
TGTGCTAGTGGCCTTGACAGACGAAACACTGAAGCTTTCTTT
CASGLDRRNTEAFF
>TRBJ1-4|TRBD1|-|TRBV18
TGTGCCAGCTCATCCGGACAGGGGAAATCAACTAATGAAAAACTGTTTTTT
CASSSGQGKSTNEKLFF
>TRBJ2-7|-|-|TRBV18
TGTGCCAGCTCACTTTCGGGCGAGCAGTACTTC
CASSLSGEQYF
>TRBJ2-2|TRBD1|-|TRBV2
TGTGCCAGCAAGGACAGGGCAAACACCGGGGAGCTGTTTTTT
CASKDRANTGELFF
>TRBJ1-5|TRBD1|-|TRBV2
TGTGCCAGCAACCTGGGACAGGCTGGGCCCCAGCATTTT
CASNLGQAGPQHF
>TRBJ1-2|-|-|TRBV6-1
TGTGCCAGCAGTGAAGTTGGGGGGATGAGCTATGGCTACACCTTC
CASSEVGGMSYGYTF
>TRBJ2-7|-|-|TRBV30
TGTGCCTGGAGTGCGAGACACGAGCAGTACTTC
CAWSARHEQYF
>TRBJ2-3|-|-|TRBV30
TGTGCCGGGAACAATTACCTCGGCACAGATACGCAGTATTTT
CAGNNYLGTDTQYF
>TRBJ2-1|TRBD2|few|TRBV5-1
TGCGCCAGCAGCGAGGGACTAGCGGACTACAATGAGCAGTTCTTC
CASSEGLADYNEQFF
>TRBJ2-7|TRBD1|once|TRBV28
TGTGCCAGCAGTTTCGGGGACAGGGGGACGGGAGAGCAGTACTTC
CASSFGDRGTGEQYF
>TRBJ2-3|-|-|TRBV5-1
TGCGCCAGCAGCTTACGCACAGATACGCAGTATTTT
CASSLRTDTQYF
>TRBJ2-7|TRBD1|-|TRBV7-9
TGTGCCAGCAGCGGCCCCCGGGACAGAACCTACGAGCAGTACTTC
CASSGPRDRTYEQYF
>TRBJ2-2|-|-|TRBV5-1
TGCGCCAGCAGCTTGACAGGGGAGGACACCGGGGAGCTGTTTTTT
CASSLTGEDTGELFF
>TRBJ2-1|-|-|TRBV5-1
TGCGCCAGCAGCTTGGACCAGGGTAGGTACAATGAGCAGTTCTTC
CASSLDQGRYNEQFF
>TRBJ1-5|-|-|TRBV9
TGTGCCAGCAGCGTAGGGGAGGGGGTTCGGCCCCAGCATTTT
CASSVGEGVRPQHF
>TRBJ2-2|-|-|TRBV5-1
TGCGCCAGCAGCGATCCGGCGACAGGCAACACCGGGGAGCTGTTTTTT
CASSDPATGNTGELFF
>TRBJ2-5|TRBD1|-|TRBV10-3
TGTGCCACTGGCAGGGGGTGGGAGACCCAGTACTTC
CATGRGWETQYF